Following are 8 T cell receptor beta chains from one sample sequenced in a study of long-term antiretroviral therapy in people with HIV. With survey level as its setting, the immunoSEQ assay was v3.0. Sequencing was performed with immunoSEQ multiplex PCR; in TCRdb, only in-frame clones are kept and a portion is missing. The repertoire holds roughly 21,000 clones, with roughly 87% as singletons. The sequenced sample was unsorted PBMCs, obtained 0.2 years before starting antiretroviral therapy. These receptors were obtained from a man aged 18 to 29 with HIV.

The chain uses TRBV6-1 and TRBJ1-1; maybe TRBD1 (6 bases). Trimming left V 6 bases short and J 1 base short, with 15 bases between. CDR3 size: 15 residues. From germline, CDR1 is MNHNS and CDR2 SASEGT. CDR3 bases: TGTGCCAGCAGCCCCCTTTGGACAGAGAACACTGAAGCTTTCTTT. This translates into CASSPLWTENTEAFF.

This chain uses TRBV7-2 with TRBJ1-1; D remains ambiguous. Trimming removed 3 bases at V and 4 bases at J, with 9 bases between. Germline V lookup: CDR1 SGHTA, CDR2 FQGNSA. The length of the CDR3 is 13 residues. CDR3 nucleotide sequence: TGTGCCAGCAGCTTGGACGGGTCCACTGAAGCTTTCTTT. Translation gives CASSLDGSTEAFF.

The chain joins TRBV6-5 to TRBJ2-7; 10 positions match TRBD1. The CDR3 contains 14 residues. The V segment lost 6 bases and the J segment 5 bases; nucleotides outside the gene matches: 7. CDR1 is MNHEY, CDR2 SVGAGI, per germline. In nucleotides, the CDR3 is TGTGCCAGCAGGGAAGACAGGGGGCACGACGAGCAGTACTTC. Translation: CASREDRGHDEQYF.

This chain connects TRBV13 to TRBJ1-5; unclear D gene. Germline CDR1 is PRHDT and CDR2 is FYEKMQ (reference sequence). The CDR3 has 15 amino acids. The ends were cut back, 0 bases at V and 1 base at J, with 7 bases in the middle. CDR3 nucleotides: TGTGCCAGCAGCTTAGGGGCAGACAGCAATCAGCCCCAGCATTTT. Its translation: CASSLGADSNQPQHF.

The chain combines TRBV18 with TRBJ2-5; perhaps TRBD1 as D (6 bases). The germline V and J ends were trimmed by 1 base and 0 bases, with 9 bases remaining between them. The CDR3 totals 15 residues. Germline V gene lookup returns CDR1 KGHSH and CDR2 LQKENI. For the CDR3, the DNA is TGTGCCAGCTCACCACGGACAGACTACCAAGAGACCCAGTACTTC. Protein sequence: CASSPRTDYQETQYF.

The gene calls are TRBV4-2 and TRBJ2-1, with D possibly TRBD2 on 5 matching bases. The V gene lost 4 bases and the J gene lost 4 bases, with 8 bases spanning the gap. CDR1 is LGHNA and CDR2 is YNFKEQ in the germline V gene. This CDR3 comprises 13 residues. The CDR3 coding sequence is TGTGCCAGCAGCCTGAGGGCTTACAATGAGCAGTTCTTC. It translates to CASSLRAYNEQFF.

The V and J genes are TRBV5-4 and TRBJ1-2; weak D call: TRBD1 (5 bases). Germline CDR1 and CDR2: SGHNT and YYREEE (reference sequence). The CDR3 is 15 amino acids. Trimming left V 4 bases short and J 4 bases short, with 17 bases between. CDR3 nucleotide sequence: TGTGCCAGCAGCCCAAAGTGGGGGTCTCCCTATGGCTACACCTTC. Residues: CASSPKWGSPYGYTF.

This chain uses TRBV9 with TRBJ2-6; D gene ambiguous. The CDR3 contains 14 residues. CDR1 is SGDLS, CDR2 YYNGEE, per germline. Here the CDR3 reads CATSMGSGANVLTF. The CDR3, as DNA: TGTGCTACCTCCATGGGATCTGGGGCCAACGTCCTGACTTTC.